This T cell receptor (beta chain) was captured by sequencing in a study of cytotoxic CD8 clonotypes in ibrutinib-treated CLL. Study details: With a range of 6 to 36, the median treatment time before response samples were taken was more than nine months. Study-wide results and limits: Clonality at baseline surpassed age-matched healthy donors and tracked circulating CD8+ T-cell counts.

Generated by immunoSEQ multiplex PCR, the TCRdb table keeps only in-frame clones and is missing some. Of about 140,000 clones listed, approximately 80% were seen once; the top ten hold around 30%. To note about this clone: The antigen is not known.

The starting material was PBMCs, obtained after 12 months of ibrutinib treatment. The sequence was collected from a human donor with chronic lymphocytic leukemia.

The CDR3 sequence: CASSLLPGTGIQNEQFF. For the CDR3, the DNA is TGTGCCAGCTCACTGCTTCCCGGGACAGGGATTCAAAATGAGCAGTTCTTC. The chain carries TRBV18 and TRBJ2-1, with 9 bases aligning to TRBD1. The germline gives CDR1 KGHSH, CDR2 LQKENI. The CDR3 runs 17 residues. Trimming removed 4 bases from V and 7 bases from J; junction bases left unmatched: 14.